This T cell receptor beta chain is drawn from a study of beta chain features in type 1 diabetes. Points on this clone: Other DNA sequences in the same sample also yield this CDR3.

Sequencing targeted expressed TCRB transcripts, as all isolated RNA had been reverse transcribed. Some clones are missing from TCRdb's copy, which holds only in-frame ones; the method was immunoSEQ multiplex PCR. In the table there are 850,000 to 900,000 clones, 17% of which are singletons. V gave up 2 bases and J gave up 2 bases, with 6 bases separating them. There are 13 residues in the CDR3. Germline CDR1 reads KGHSH; CDR2 reads LQKENI. Sequenced input: naive CD4+ T cells from blood. J is TRBJ1-2 and V is TRBV18, with a weak D call TRBD1 (6 bases). The receptor was derived from a woman younger than 30 in good health. The CDR3 reads CASSPGGNYGYTF. The CDR3 nucleotides read TGTGCCAGCTCACCAGGGGGCAACTATGGCTACACCTTC.